The entry that follows covers one TCR beta chain sequence. The antigen it binds to is not known. Per-nucleotide qualities are absent, and no much larger clonotype sits a single base away. Genomic DNA was isolated from the sorted cells so that the TCRbeta CDR3 region could be sequenced. The immunoSEQ Assay was used for sequencing of TCRbeta CDR3 regions. Held by TCRdb, this immuneACCESS table contains in-frame sequences only and omits some clones. Under half of the omission traces to an unresolved V gene where checked; the cause of the rest is unknown. The table for this sample lists 35,000 to 40,000 clones; approximately 80% of them were counted only once. Approximately 2% of the sample is taken by the ten largest. The trial excluded patients who had a history of autoimmune disease or who were on systemic immunosuppression. Peripheral blood for TCR sequencing was collected from all dose cohorts at baseline, on cycle 4 day 1, and on cycle 7 day 1. The samples were taken from a phase I, first-in-human, multicenter, open-label dose-escalation trial of ivuxolimab. Adults with locally advanced or metastatic head and neck squamous cell, hepatocellular, melanoma or renal cell carcinoma were enrolled in the trial. CD4+ and CD8+ T cells were sorted separately from peripheral blood before TCR sequencing.

The sample belongs to a study of OX40 agonist ivuxolimab in advanced cancers. For the study in its entirety: Ivuxolimab was an agonistic, fully human IgG2 monoclonal antibody directed against OX40 (CD134), a costimulatory receptor. The point of sequencing TCRbeta in the periphery was to test whether ivuxolimab changed TCR sequence diversity and drove clonal T-cell expansion. Of the approximately 53 patients in dose escalation, about 19 had hepatocellular carcinoma, some 15 had melanoma, 9 had renal cell carcinoma and 9 had head and neck cancer. The dose-escalation cohort was about 83% male with a mean age of approximately 60 years, ranging from roughly 20 to 80. Intravenous ivuxolimab was administered to patients every 2 weeks at six dose levels: 0.01, 0.1, 0.3, 1.5, 3 and 10 mg/kg. Partial responses were achieved by three dose-escalation patients, of whom one had hepatocellular carcinoma and two had cutaneous melanoma. Prior anti-PD-1, anti-PD-L1 or anti-CTLA-4 therapy was permitted, and 40% to 50% of dose-escalation patients had received checkpoint inhibitors. The paper reports the monotherapy dose-escalation portion (N ≈ 50 patients) of the phase I ivuxolimab trial. What the study reported, not specific to this receptor: Low levels of normalized T-cell clonal expansion were also seen in some patients who did not respond. On average, CD8+ T cells showed more expanded clones than CD4+ T cells after ivuxolimab. Antigen specificity was not determined for the clonally expanded peripheral T cells. In partial responders in the 0.1-3.0 mg/kg groups, normalized peripheral clonal expansion was found to be among the lowest, especially among CD8+ T cells. At doses of 0.1 to 3.0 mg/kg, clonal expansion of both CD4+ and CD8+ blood T cells was observed from baseline to week 6.

Reading the germline V gene gives CDR1 MGHRA and CDR2 YSYEKL. A distance of 11 bases separates the germline ends of V and J, which lose 2 bases and 6 bases respectively. Spanning cysteine to phenylalanine, the CDR3 consists of 13 amino acids. The only DNA kept is the CDR3, 39 bases in frame from the first base. The input for sequencing was CD4+ or CD8+ T cells sorted from blood, taken in a trial of the OX40 agonist ivuxolimab. This receptor was taken from an adult with an advanced solid tumor such as melanoma, head and neck, liver or kidney cancer. The chain couples TRBV4-1 to TRBJ2-7; TRBD1 is a possible D gene, resting on 6 matching bases. The CDR3 here reads CASSQLTGREQYF. At the DNA level, the sequence is TGCGCCAGCAGCCAACTGACAGGTCGCGAGCAGTACTTC.